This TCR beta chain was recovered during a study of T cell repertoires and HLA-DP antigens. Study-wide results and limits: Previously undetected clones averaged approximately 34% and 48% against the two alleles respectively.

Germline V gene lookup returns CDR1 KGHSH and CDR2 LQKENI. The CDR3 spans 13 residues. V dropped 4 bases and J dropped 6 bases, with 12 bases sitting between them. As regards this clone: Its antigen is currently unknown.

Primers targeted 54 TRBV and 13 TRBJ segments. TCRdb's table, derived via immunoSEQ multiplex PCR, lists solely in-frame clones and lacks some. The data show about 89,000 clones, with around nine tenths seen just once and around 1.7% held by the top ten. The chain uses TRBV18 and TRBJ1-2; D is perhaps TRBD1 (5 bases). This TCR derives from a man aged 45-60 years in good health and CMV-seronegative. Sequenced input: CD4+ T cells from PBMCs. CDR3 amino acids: CASSLRATDGYTF. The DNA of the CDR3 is TGTGCCAGCTCACTCAGGGCGACGGATGGCTACACCTTC.